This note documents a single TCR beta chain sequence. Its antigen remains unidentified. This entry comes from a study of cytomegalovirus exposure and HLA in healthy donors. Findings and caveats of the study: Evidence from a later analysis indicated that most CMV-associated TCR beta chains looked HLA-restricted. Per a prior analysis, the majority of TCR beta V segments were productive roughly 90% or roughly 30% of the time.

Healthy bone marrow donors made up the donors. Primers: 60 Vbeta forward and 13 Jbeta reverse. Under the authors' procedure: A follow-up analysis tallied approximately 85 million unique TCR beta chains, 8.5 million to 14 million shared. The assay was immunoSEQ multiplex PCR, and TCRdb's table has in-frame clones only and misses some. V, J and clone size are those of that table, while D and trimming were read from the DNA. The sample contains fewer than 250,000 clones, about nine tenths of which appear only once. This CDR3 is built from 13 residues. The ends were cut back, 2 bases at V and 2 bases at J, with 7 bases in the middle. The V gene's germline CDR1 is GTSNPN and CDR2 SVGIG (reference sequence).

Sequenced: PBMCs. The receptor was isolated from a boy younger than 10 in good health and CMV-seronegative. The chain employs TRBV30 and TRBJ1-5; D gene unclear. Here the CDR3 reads CAWSNGGNQPQHF. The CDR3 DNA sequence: TGTGCCTGGAGTAACGGGGGCAATCAGCCCCAGCATTTT.